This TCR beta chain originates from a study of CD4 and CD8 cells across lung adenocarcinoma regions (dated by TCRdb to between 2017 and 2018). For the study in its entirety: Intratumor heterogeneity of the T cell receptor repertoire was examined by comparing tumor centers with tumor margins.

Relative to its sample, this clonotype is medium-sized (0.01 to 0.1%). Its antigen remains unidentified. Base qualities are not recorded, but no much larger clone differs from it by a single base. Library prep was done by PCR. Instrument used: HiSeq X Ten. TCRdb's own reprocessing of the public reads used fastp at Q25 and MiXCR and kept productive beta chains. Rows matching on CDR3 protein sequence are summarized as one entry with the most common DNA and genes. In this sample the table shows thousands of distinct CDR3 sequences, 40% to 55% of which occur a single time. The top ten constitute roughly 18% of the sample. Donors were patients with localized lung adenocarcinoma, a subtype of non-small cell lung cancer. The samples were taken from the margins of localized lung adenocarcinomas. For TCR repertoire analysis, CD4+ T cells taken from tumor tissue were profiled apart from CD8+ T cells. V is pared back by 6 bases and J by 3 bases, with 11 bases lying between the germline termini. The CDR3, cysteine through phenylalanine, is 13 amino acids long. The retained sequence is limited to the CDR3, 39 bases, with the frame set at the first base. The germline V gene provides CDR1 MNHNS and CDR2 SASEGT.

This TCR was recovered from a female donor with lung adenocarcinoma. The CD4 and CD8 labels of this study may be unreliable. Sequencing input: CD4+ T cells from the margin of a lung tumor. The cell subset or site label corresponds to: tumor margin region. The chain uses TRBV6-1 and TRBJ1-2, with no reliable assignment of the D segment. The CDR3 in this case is CASSRKRHYGYTF. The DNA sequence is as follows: TGTGCCAGCAGCCGGAAAAGGCACTATGGCTACACCTTC.